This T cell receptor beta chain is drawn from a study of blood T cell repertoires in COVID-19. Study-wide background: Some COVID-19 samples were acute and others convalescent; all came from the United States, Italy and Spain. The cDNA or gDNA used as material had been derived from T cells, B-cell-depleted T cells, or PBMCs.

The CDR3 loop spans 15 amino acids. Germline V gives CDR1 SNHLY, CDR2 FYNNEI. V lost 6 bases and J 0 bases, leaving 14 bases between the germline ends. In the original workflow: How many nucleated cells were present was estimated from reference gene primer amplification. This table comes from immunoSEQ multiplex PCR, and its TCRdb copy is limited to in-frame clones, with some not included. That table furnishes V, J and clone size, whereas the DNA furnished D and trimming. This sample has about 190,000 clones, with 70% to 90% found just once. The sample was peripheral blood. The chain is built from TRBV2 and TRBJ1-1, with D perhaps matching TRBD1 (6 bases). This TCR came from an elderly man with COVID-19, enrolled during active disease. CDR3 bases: TGTGCCAGCAGCCCAGACAGGACCCTGAACACTGAAGCTTTCTTT. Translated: CASSPDRTLNTEAFF.